The rows below give T cell receptor beta chains drawn from one sample of a study of blood T cell repertoires in COVID-19. Clones were sequenced by immunoSEQ multiplex PCR, and TCRdb holds only the in-frame ones, with some missing. This sample has about 290,000 clones, with 85% found just once. The specimen sequenced was peripheral blood. These receptors all stem from a woman aged 45-65 years with active or convalescent COVID-19. The CDR3 runs from the conserved cysteine through the conserved F or W. D genes are given only for firm matches. Only some rows state a clone size, as once, few, many or a class for expanded clones.

>NA|TRBV7-9|TRBJ1-3|NA
CASFPTGNTIYF
TGTGCCAGCTTCCCAACTGGAAACACCATATATTTT
>NA|TRBV5-4|TRBJ2-1|NA
CASSGAGAEDYNEQFF
TGTGCCAGCAGCGGTGCCGGCGCGGAAGACTACAATGAGCAGTTCTTC
>TRBD1|TRBV28|TRBJ1-5|NA
CASRTAGGADSNQPQHF
TGTGCCAGCCGAACGGCAGGGGGCGCGGATAGCAATCAGCCCCAGCATTTT
>TRBD1|TRBV7-6|TRBJ1-4|NA
CASSLRSGTGTNEKLFF
TGTGCCAGCAGCTTAAGGTCAGGGACAGGAACTAATGAAAAACTGTTTTTT
>TRBD2|TRBV3-1/TRBV3-2|TRBJ2-1|NA
CASSHGTRGGEQFF
TGTGCCAGCAGTCACGGGACCCGCGGGGGTGAGCAGTTCTTC
>NA|TRBV19|TRBJ1-1|NA
CASSPRDIPTEAFF
TGTGCCAGTAGTCCCCGGGATATACCCACTGAAGCTTTCTTT
>NA|TRBV7-7|TRBJ1-6|NA
CASSLNLNSPLHF
TGTGCTAGCAGCTTAAATCTTAATTCACCCCTCCACTTT
>NA|TRBV12-5|TRBJ1-1|NA
CASGFTGRTEAFF
TGTGCTAGTGGTTTTACAGGGCGGACTGAAGCTTTCTTT
>NA|TRBV19|TRBJ1-2|few
CASSAQMAYGYTF
TGTGCCAGTAGTGCACAAATGGCTTATGGCTACACCTTC
>NA|TRBV3-1/TRBV3-2|TRBJ2-7|few
CASSRQGHEQYF
TGTGCCAGCAGCCGTCAGGGCCACGAGCAGTACTTC
>TRBD2|TRBV19|TRBJ2-3|NA
CASSPGLAVSFTDTQYF
TGTGCCAGTAGTCCCGGACTAGCGGTTAGCTTCACAGATACGCAGTATTTT
>NA|TRBV7-9|TRBJ1-2|NA
CASSRPTGIYGYTF
TGTGCCAGCAGCCGACCCACAGGTATCTATGGCTACACCTTC
>TRBD1|TRBV5-1|TRBJ1-4|NA
CASSPNLLTGLAEKLFF
TGCGCCAGCAGCCCGAATTTATTGACAGGGCTTGCTGAAAAACTGTTTTTT
>TRBD1|TRBV2|TRBJ1-2|NA
CASSDGGTGGLGYTF
TGTGCCAGCAGTGATGGGGGGACAGGGGGTCTTGGCTACACCTTC
>NA|TRBV27|TRBJ2-1|NA
CASSLSLIVGVKNEQFF
TGTGCCAGCAGTTTATCCCTTATAGTAGGGGTAAAGAATGAGCAGTTCTTC
>TRBD2|TRBV5-1|TRBJ2-3|NA
CASSPQGGEDTQYF
TGCGCCAGCAGCCCTCAGGGAGGGGAAGATACGCAGTATTTT
>TRBD1|TRBV11-2|TRBJ1-5|NA
CASSLTSGTGRQPQHF
TGTGCCAGCAGCTTAACCTCGGGGACAGGGCGTCAGCCCCAGCATTTT
>TRBD2|TRBV5-1|TRBJ2-7|NA
CASRPAGVLYEQYF
TGCGCCAGCAGGCCAGCGGGAGTGCTCTACGAGCAGTACTTC
>NA|TRBV2|TRBJ2-1|few
CASSDALSSSYNEQFF
TGTGCCAGCAGTGACGCCCTATCGAGCTCCTACAATGAGCAGTTCTTC
>NA|TRBV29-1|TRBJ1-2|few
CSVESWSGDGYTF
TGCAGCGTTGAAAGTTGGTCAGGGGACGGCTACACCTTC
>NA|TRBV5-4|TRBJ2-2|NA
CASSRDILNTGELFF
TGTGCCAGCAGCAGGGACATATTGAACACCGGGGAGCTGTTTTTT
>TRBD2|TRBV6-5|TRBJ2-7|NA
CASRLAGGNDEQYF
TGTGCCAGCAGGCTAGCGGGAGGCAACGACGAGCAGTACTTC
>TRBD1|TRBV18|TRBJ1-1|NA
CASSRGQGANTEAFF
TGTGCCAGCTCACGGGGACAGGGGGCGAACACTGAAGCTTTCTTT
>NA|TRBV5-4|TRBJ1-4|NA
CASSHAGQGREKLFF
TGTGCCAGCAGCCATGCAGGCCAGGGCCGGGAAAAACTGTTTTTT
>TRBD1|TRBV11-1|TRBJ1-2|NA
CASSGAWTGRTGYTF
TGTGCCAGCAGCGGGGCCTGGACAGGGAGGACTGGCTACACCTTC
>NA|TRBV29-1|TRBJ1-2|NA
CSSNKYPGDGGYTF
TGCAGCAGTAATAAGTACCCAGGGGACGGTGGCTACACCTTC
>NA|TRBV13|TRBJ1-3|NA
CASSTRTERNTIYF
TGTGCCAGCAGCACCCGGACAGAAAGAAACACCATATATTTT
>NA|TRBV20-1|TRBJ1-2|NA
CSASVGGSPSFNYGYTF
TGCAGTGCTAGTGTTGGGGGCTCTCCGTCTTTTAACTATGGCTACACCTTC
>TRBD2|TRBV30|TRBJ2-3|NA
CAWSLPLGGPADTQYF
TGTGCCTGGAGCCTACCTTTGGGAGGGCCAGCAGATACGCAGTATTTT
>NA|TRBV7-2|TRBJ2-7|NA
CASSLAEGGGYEQYF
TGTGCCAGCAGCTTAGCGGAGGGAGGGGGCTACGAGCAGTACTTC
>TRBD2|TRBV27|TRBJ2-1|NA
CASRPGTSFNEQFF
TGTGCCAGCAGGCCCGGGACTAGCTTCAATGAGCAGTTCTTC
>NA|TRBV5-1|TRBJ2-7|NA
CASSSGLIEAEQYF
TGCGCCAGCAGCTCGGGACTTATTGAGGCCGAGCAGTACTTC
>NA|TRBV19|TRBJ1-2|NA
CASSNSRQSYGYTF
TGTGCCAGTAGTAACTCGCGGCAATCCTATGGCTACACCTTC
>NA|TRBV5-1|TRBJ1-1|NA
CASGQTINTEAFF
TGCGCCAGTGGACAGACTATCAACACTGAAGCTTTCTTT
>TRBD1|TRBV28|TRBJ2-1|few
CASSPLTGIINNEQFF
TGTGCCAGCAGTCCCCTGACAGGGATTATTAACAATGAGCAGTTCTTC
>NA|TRBV19|TRBJ2-6|NA
CASSPHPGSGANVLTF
TGTGCCAGTAGCCCCCACCCCGGGTCGGGGGCCAACGTCCTGACTTTC
>NA|TRBV9|TRBJ2-1|NA
CASSVSISYNEQFF
TGTGCCAGCAGCGTGTCTATCTCCTACAATGAGCAGTTCTTC
>NA|TRBV12-2|TRBJ1-2|NA
CASRLESGYTF
TGTGCAAGTCGCTTAGAGAGTGGCTACACCTTC
>NA|TRBV12-3/TRBV12-4|TRBJ1-2|once
CASSSGLGGYTF
TGTGCCAGCAGTTCTGGACTTGGTGGCTACACCTTC
>NA|TRBV23-1|TRBJ2-6|NA
CASSRSRAVGANVLTF
TGCGCCAGCAGTCGAAGCAGGGCGGTTGGGGCCAACGTCCTGACTTTC
>TRBD1|TRBV2|TRBJ2-1|once
CASSDRGLSYNEQFF
TGTGCCAGCAGTGATAGGGGGCTCTCCTACAATGAGCAGTTCTTC
>TRBD2|TRBV27|TRBJ2-1|NA
CASSLYAGGLYEQFF
TGTGCCAGCAGTTTGTATGCGGGAGGGCTGTATGAGCAGTTCTTC
>NA|TRBV15|TRBJ1-2|NA
CATSRDLEVNGYTF
TGTGCCACCAGCAGAGATCTTGAGGTCAATGGCTACACCTTC
>NA|TRBV12-3/TRBV12-4|TRBJ2-1|NA
CASRENLNEQFF
TGTGCCAGCAGGGAGAATTTAAATGAGCAGTTCTTC
>NA|TRBV25-1|TRBJ2-2|NA
CASSESAGELFF
TGTGCCAGCAGTGAATCTGCCGGGGAGCTGTTTTTT
>TRBD2|TRBV2|TRBJ2-7|few
CASSDILAGDLSYEQYF
TGTGCCAGCAGTGATATACTAGCGGGGGACCTCTCCTACGAGCAGTACTTC
>TRBD1|TRBV24-1|TRBJ2-1|NA
CATSDSGQGNNEQFF
TGTGCCACCAGTGATTCCGGACAGGGTAACAATGAGCAGTTCTTC
>TRBD1|TRBV6-2/TRBV6-3|TRBJ1-1|NA
CASSYIGGNTEAFF
TGTGCCAGCAGTTATATAGGGGGCAACACTGAAGCTTTCTTT
>NA|TRBV11-2|TRBJ1-1|NA
CASSLGLTGREAFF
TGTGCCAGCAGCTTAGGATTAACAGGCCGTGAAGCTTTCTTT
>TRBD1|TRBV5-1|TRBJ1-4|once
CASSWGTGADEKLFF
TGCGCCAGCAGCTGGGGGACAGGGGCGGATGAAAAACTGTTTTTT
>NA|TRBV11-2|TRBJ1-1|NA
CASSPTGHNRAEAFF
TGTGCCAGCAGCCCTACCGGACATAATCGGGCTGAAGCTTTCTTT
>TRBD1|TRBV11-1|TRBJ2-3|NA
CASSPGTGQHGTQYF
TGTGCCAGCAGCCCCGGGACAGGGCAGCACGGTACGCAGTATTTT
>NA|TRBV5-4|TRBJ2-5|NA
CASSLAGMPLRETQYF
TGTGCCAGCAGCTTGGCGGGAATGCCCCTCCGAGAGACCCAGTACTTC
>TRBD2|TRBV5-4|TRBJ2-3|NA
CASSLGLAVSTDTQYF
TGTGCCAGCAGCTTAGGTCTAGCGGTTAGCACAGATACGCAGTATTTT
>NA|TRBV7-9|TRBJ2-3|NA
CASSAPVRAGVADTQYF
TGTGCCAGCAGCGCCCCAGTTCGAGCGGGTGTCGCAGATACGCAGTATTTT